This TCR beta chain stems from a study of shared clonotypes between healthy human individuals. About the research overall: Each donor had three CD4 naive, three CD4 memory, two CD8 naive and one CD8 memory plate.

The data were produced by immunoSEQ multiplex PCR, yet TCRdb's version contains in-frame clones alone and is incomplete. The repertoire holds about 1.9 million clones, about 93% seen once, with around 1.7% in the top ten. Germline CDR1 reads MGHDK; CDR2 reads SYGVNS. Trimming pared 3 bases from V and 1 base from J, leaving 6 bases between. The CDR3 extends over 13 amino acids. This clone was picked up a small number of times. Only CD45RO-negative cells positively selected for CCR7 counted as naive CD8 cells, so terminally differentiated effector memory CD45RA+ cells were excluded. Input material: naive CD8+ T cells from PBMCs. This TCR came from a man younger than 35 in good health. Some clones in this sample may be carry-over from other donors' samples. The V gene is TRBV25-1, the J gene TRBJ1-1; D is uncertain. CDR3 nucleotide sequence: TGTGCCAGCAGTGAGACACGGAACACTGAAGCTTTCTTT. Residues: CASSETRNTEAFF.